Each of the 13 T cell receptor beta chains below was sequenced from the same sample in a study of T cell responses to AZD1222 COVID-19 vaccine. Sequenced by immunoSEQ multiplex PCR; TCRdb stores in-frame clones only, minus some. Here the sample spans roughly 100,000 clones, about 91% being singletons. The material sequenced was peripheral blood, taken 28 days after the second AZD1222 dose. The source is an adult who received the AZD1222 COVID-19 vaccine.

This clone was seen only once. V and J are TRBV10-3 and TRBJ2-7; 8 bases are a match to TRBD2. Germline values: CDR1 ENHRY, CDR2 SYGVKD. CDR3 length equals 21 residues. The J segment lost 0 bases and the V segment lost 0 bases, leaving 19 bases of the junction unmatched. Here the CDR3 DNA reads TGTGCCATCAGTGAGTCGACCCCCCCGGGGCTAGCGGGCCAGAGCTCCTACGAGCAGTACTTC. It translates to CAISESTPPGLAGQSSYEQYF.

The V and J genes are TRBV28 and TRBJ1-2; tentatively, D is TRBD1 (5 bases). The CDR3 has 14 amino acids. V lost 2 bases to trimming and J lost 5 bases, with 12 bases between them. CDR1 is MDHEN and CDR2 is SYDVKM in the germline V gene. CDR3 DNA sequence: TGTGCCAGCAGTTTACTAGGGGTTGGTTATGGCTACACCTTC. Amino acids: CASSLLGVGYGYTF.

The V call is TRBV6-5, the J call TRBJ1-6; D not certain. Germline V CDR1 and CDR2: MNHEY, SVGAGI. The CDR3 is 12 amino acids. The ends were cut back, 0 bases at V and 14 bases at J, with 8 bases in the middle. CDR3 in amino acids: CASSYSRGALHF. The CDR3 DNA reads TGTGCCAGCAGTTACTCTCGGGGAGCCCTCCACTTT.

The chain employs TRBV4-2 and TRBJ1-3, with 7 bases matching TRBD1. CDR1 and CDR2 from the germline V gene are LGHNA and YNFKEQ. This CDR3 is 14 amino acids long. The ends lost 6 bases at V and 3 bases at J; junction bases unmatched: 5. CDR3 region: CASRSYRGGNTIYF. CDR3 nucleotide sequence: TGTGCCAGCAGATCTTACAGGGGTGGAAACACCATATATTTT.

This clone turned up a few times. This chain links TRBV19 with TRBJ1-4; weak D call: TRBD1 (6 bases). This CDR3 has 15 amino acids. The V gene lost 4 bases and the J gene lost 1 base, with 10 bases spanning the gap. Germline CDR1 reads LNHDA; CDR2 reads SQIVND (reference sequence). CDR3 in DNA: TGTGCCAGTAGTACGATACAGGGAACTAATGAAAAACTGTTTTTT. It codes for CASSTIQGTNEKLFF.

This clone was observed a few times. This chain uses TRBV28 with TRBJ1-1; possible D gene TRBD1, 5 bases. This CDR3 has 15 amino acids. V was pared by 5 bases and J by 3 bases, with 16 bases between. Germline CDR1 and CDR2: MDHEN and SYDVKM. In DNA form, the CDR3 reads TGTGCCAGCAGTCCGGGGGTTCCGGCGGACACTGAAGCTTTCTTT. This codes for CASSPGVPADTEAFF.

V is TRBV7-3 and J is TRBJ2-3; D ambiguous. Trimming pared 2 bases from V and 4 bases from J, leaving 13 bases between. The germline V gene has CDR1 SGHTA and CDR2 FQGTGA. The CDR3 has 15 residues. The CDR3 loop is CASSLDSRAADTQYF. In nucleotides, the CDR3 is TGTGCCAGCAGCTTAGATTCCCGTGCGGCAGATACGCAGTATTTT.

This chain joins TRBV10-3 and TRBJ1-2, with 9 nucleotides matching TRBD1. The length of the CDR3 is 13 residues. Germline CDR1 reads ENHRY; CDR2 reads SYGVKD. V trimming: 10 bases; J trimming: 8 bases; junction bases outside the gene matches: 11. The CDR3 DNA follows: TGTGCCACTCCCCGGGACAGGGTGGGGGGCTACACCTTC. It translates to CATPRDRVGGYTF.

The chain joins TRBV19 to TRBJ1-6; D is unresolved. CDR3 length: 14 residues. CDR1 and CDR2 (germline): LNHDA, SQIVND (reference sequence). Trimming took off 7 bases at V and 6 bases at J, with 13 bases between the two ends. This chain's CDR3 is CASTSRPGNSPLHF. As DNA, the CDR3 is TGTGCCAGTACCTCCCGGCCCGGTAATTCACCCCTCCACTTT.

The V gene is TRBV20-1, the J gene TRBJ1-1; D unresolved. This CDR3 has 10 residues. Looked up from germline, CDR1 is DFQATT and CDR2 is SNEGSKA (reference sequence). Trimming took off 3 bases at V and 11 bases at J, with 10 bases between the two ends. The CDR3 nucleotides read TGCAGTGCTAGCGACGTGGTGGCTTTCTTT. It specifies CSASDVVAFF.

The CDR3 sequence: CAISDPGLATPSYEQYF. The CDR3 coding sequence is TGTGCCATCAGTGACCCGGGACTAGCGACTCCCTCCTACGAGCAGTACTTC. The rearrangement joins TRBV10-3 to TRBJ2-7, with 10 bases fitting TRBD2. Per germline, CDR1 ENHRY and CDR2 SYGVKD. The J segment lost 0 bases and the V segment lost 3 bases, leaving 8 bases of the junction unmatched. The CDR3 is 17 amino acids.

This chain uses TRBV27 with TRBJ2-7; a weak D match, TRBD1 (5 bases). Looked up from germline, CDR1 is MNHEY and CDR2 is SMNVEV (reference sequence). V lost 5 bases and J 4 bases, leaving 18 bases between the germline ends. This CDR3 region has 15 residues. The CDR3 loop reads CASSRLSGRAYEQYF. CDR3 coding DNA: TGTGCCAGCAGTCGCCTATCGGGCAGGGCATACGAGCAGTACTTC.

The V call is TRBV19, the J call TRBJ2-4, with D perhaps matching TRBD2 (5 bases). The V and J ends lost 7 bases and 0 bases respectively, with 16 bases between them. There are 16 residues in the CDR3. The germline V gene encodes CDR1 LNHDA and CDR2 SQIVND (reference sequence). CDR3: CASTPGGELAKNIQYF. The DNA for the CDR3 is TGTGCCAGTACCCCTGGTGGGGAGCTAGCCAAAAACATTCAGTACTTC.